This record concerns one TCR beta chain sequence. This clonotype was seen many times. Its cognate antigen has yet to be identified. Base qualities are missing; no much larger clone stands one base away. Libraries were constructed by 5' RACE. The instrument was an Illumina HiSeq 2000. Template switching introduced a universal primer binding site; the final cDNA contained a unique molecular identifier, enabling accurate counting of TCR cDNA molecules. First-strand cDNA for TCR alpha and beta chains was synthesized from specific primers in the conserved constant-segment region. To control for contamination, every cDNA library carried two barcodes: a SMART-Mk sample barcode plus Illumina barcodes. TruSeq adapter sequences, together with Illumina sample barcodes, were added in two successive PCR steps. The Illumina HiSeq platform was used with custom primers to sequence TCR alpha and beta cDNA libraries. In the source study's methods: Unique molecular identifiers were extracted from raw reads with MiGEC, and CDR3 positions were determined with MiXCR. For each individual, recombination models were inferred using an EM algorithm with the repgenHMM and IGoR tools. Shared clonotypes were analyzed with the tcR package in R, and sharing was normalized by the product of cloneset sizes. Out-of-frame nonproductive sequences were analyzed to study raw recombination free of thymic and clonal selection effects. Using fastp trimming at Q25 and MiXCR clonotype assembly, TCRdb reanalyzed the public sequencing data and kept in-frame beta chains. Rows matching on CDR3 protein sequence are summarized as one entry with the most common DNA and genes. TCRdb's processing, not the authors' own work, is the source of the V and J calls. Across this sample there are 150,000 or so distinct CDR3 sequences, with roughly 3.3% seen only once. The top ten clonotypes cover roughly 8% of the sample.

At the junction V is shortened by 6 bases and J by 4 bases; bases outside the gene matches: 5. The CDR1 and CDR2 encoded by the germline V gene are MNHNS and SASEGT. Its CDR3 holds 15 amino acids, cysteine through phenylalanine. Kept here is only the CDR3 DNA, which spans 45 bases and is read in frame from base 1. Only healthy Caucasian donors were included. Miltenyi CD45RO+ enrichment and human naive T-cell isolation kits were used to isolate memory (CD45RO+) and naive T cells from PBMC. This sample is part of a study of identical twins (dated by TCRdb to 2016 to 2017). Background for the entire study: To test whether fetal clonotypes persist, the study used deep sequencing on TCR alpha and beta repertoires from monozygotic twins, unrelated adults of various ages, and cord blood. To rule out contamination, the twin experiments were replicated at different times with different library preparation protocols.

Points the paper makes about the study in general: Compared with coincidental sharing between unrelated individuals, out-of-frame TCR alpha sequences shared between twins had an excess of sequences with low generation probability. Because the same donors could not be followed over many years, conclusions were based on cross-sectional statistical analysis. Out-of-frame TCR alpha sharing in monozygotic twins was systematically underestimated by recombination models, whereas sharing between unrelated individuals was in agreement with the recombination models. Invariant T cells such as MAIT and iNKT could partly confound zero-insertion analyses, although diverse VJ usage argued against such confounding for most clonotypes. Excess twin sharing in beta out-of-frame sequences was weaker because fewer shared sequences lowered the signal-to-noise ratio. Abundant cord blood beta clonotypes carried fewer insertions; young adult naive repertoires showed a weaker similar trend, while memory repertoires showed none.

The sequence was obtained from a young man in good health. The sequence links TRBV6-1 to TRBJ2-7; TRBD2 matches 14 bases in the middle. The sequenced sample consisted of memory T cells sorted from blood. The cell subset or site label, read with the paper, signifies: CD45RO+ enriched T cells. Here the CDR3 is given as CASSAGTSGSYEQYF. The DNA reads TGTGCCAGCAGCGCCGGGACTAGCGGGAGTTACGAGCAGTACTTC.